This T cell receptor beta chain derives from a study of blood T cells in healthy people across ages (dated by TCRdb to between 2014 and 2016). Concerning the study at large: In model experiments, roughly one uniquely barcoded TCR beta cDNA molecule per two T cells was captured by template switching. Donors were grouped into four age groups: young (average roughly 17 years), middle-aged (39), aged (over 55) and long-lived (over 80). For two donors (one aged 18 to 30 and one aged 80 or older), the study analyzed two additional independent replicas of 1 million unique cDNA reads from the same blood draw. To track age-related changes in TCR beta repertoire diversity, the study relied on deep sequencing normalized with unique cDNA molecular identifiers. General study outcomes and caveats: Estimates of total diversity from one million sequenced T cells were regarded as lower bounds and underestimates. Donor CMV infection status was unknown, potentially confounding age-related changes in expanded clonotypes. Because profiling used bulk unsorted PBMCs, naive and antigen-experienced compartments could not be compared conclusively. As age increased, observed TCR beta diversity per million T cells dropped in a roughly linear way, and a significant reduction was already evident by age around 41. The percentage of naive T cells measured by flow cytometry correlated strongly with observed TCR beta diversity. Compared with the aged group, more naive CD4+ T cells, fewer expanded clones and increased TCR diversity were shown by the long-lived group, suggesting age selection.

The roughly 39 donors, aged about 6 to 90 years, were systemically healthy Caucasian individuals from Russia. About 10 milliliters of peripheral blood were collected from each donor into EDTA-treated Vacutainer tubes. Ficoll-Paque density-gradient centrifugation was used to isolate PBMCs, with at least 6 million per sample. Total RNA was extracted from PBMCs with Trizol reagent, with at least 5 micrograms obtained per sample. For every donor, flow cytometry on a PBMC aliquot measured the percentage of naive CD45RAhigh/CD27high T cells. To prepare the library, 5' RACE was applied. These reads were obtained on an Illumina HiSeq 2500. A second PCR of about 6 to 12 cycles was performed with a sample-barcoded 5' primer and a J-beta primer mix. Each TCR beta cDNA molecule received a unique molecular identifier from a template-switch 5' adaptor carrying 12 random nucleotides. Each sample yielded at least 2.5 million CDR3-containing paired-end reads. The Mint cDNA synthesis kit, primed by a TRBC-specific oligonucleotide, was used to synthesize first-strand cDNA from all RNA. Following uracil-DNA glycosylase treatment, all cDNA underwent a first 18-cycle PCR with the universal primers M1SS and BC2_uni_R. The authors processed their data as follows. Each sample was normalized by randomly selecting 1 million high-quality reads, each carrying a distinct molecular identifier. Instead of being binned into consensus sequences, reads with shared molecular identifiers were discarded. MiTCR, set to a Q25 quality threshold and the strictest error-elimination algorithm, was used for CDR3 identification, clonotype clustering and error correction. A nonparametric unseen species model with Euler transformation was used to estimate a lower bound on total TCR beta diversity. TCRdb's own reprocessing of the public reads used fastp at Q25 and MiXCR and kept productive beta chains. Each entry is one CDR3 protein sequence, shown with its most common DNA and genes. TCRdb assigned the V and J calls; the authors' analysis was not used. The sample table lists roughly 1,100,000 distinct CDR3 sequences, 25% of them with a count of one. Approximately 0.7% of the sample is in the top ten clones.

This clonotype was seen only a few times. This clone's antigen is unknown. No much larger clone is present one base from it, and per-base qualities are unavailable. Deletion took 0 bases off V and 3 bases off J, with a span of 14 bases between the germline ends. For CDR1 and CDR2, the germline V gene lists LGHNA and YSLEER. The CDR3, from cysteine to phenylalanine, totals 16 residues. Only the CDR3 region is kept as DNA, spanning 48 bases read in frame from base 1. This same sample was also part of a study on T cells of mothers and their children. The second publication reports: Donors were nine systemically healthy Caucasian individuals: three mothers and their six children. cDNA synthesis consumed the entire amount of extracted RNA, loaded at 1.5 ug RNA in each 15 ul reaction. In the second PCR, the M1S primer introduced both the sample barcodes and 2-4 random nucleotides. Over 9 million TCR beta CDR3 reads came from each mother, compared with approximately 3 million reads from each child. Thymic selection shapes the output of TCR recombination in a similar way in related and unrelated pairs, and inherited differences have a minor effect. Normalized repertoire overlap was always slightly but never significantly higher in related than unrelated mother-child pairs. Persistent microchimeric T cell clones were not detected, at a sensitivity of 95 to 100 clones per million clonotypes. To look for features that set related mother-child pairs apart from unrelated individuals, the researchers ran deep NGS to compare the TCR beta repertoires of mothers and children. On average, the children were around 11 +/- 4 years old, while the mothers were approximately 40 +/- 4 years old. After adapter ligation with NEBNext reagents, the libraries were sequenced on Illumina HiSeq 2000 with 100+100 nt paired-end reads. Mother and child libraries were prepared a month apart and sequenced in separate runs to prevent cross-contamination. Between roughly 450,000 and 2,200,000 distinct TCR beta clonotypes were identified per donor. Naive TCR beta clonotypes were estimated from low-frequency clonotypes matched to each donor's FACS-determined naive share, without sorting.

Recombination joined TRBV4-3 with TRBJ1-1; the D segment cannot be called with confidence. The sequence was collected from a girl aged 2-15 years in good health. Material for sequencing was blood. The sequenced DNA is TGCGCCAGCAGCCAAGATCGAGGTCCGGCAGACACTGAAGCTTTCTTT. The encoded protein is CASSQDRGPADTEAFF.